Listed below are T cell receptor beta chains from one sample, sequenced in a study of shared clonotypes between healthy human individuals. Repertoires were generated with immunoSEQ multiplex PCR, while TCRdb's copy carries only in-frame clones and drops some. The sample records more than 2,000,000 clones, roughly 93% being singletons. The specimen was naive CD4+ T cells from PBMCs. These receptors all stem from a man aged 18 to 35 in good health. Some clones in this sample may be carry-over from other donors' samples. CDR3s include the opening cysteine and the closing phenylalanine or tryptophan. The D gene is left open where the match is weak. A row's size may be missing; if present it is once, few, many or a size class.

len,j_gene,v_gene,d_gene,abundance,CDR3nt,CDR3aa
15,TRBJ2-7,TRBV6-5,TRBD2,.,TGTGCCAGCAGCTCCTGGACTAGCGGCTCCTACGAGCAGTACTTC,CASSSWTSGSYEQYF
12,TRBJ2-5,TRBV2,.,.,TGTGCCAGCAGGGGGGATGGGGAGACCCAGTACTTC,CASRGDGETQYF
14,TRBJ2-1,TRBV7-8,TRBD1,.,TGTGCCAGCAGCGGTGGGACAGGGGTCGATGAGCAGTTCTTC,CASSGGTGVDEQFF
13,TRBJ2-1,TRBV6-6,.,.,TGTGCCAGCAGTTACTTACAGGACAATGAGCAGTTCTTC,CASSYLQDNEQFF
15,TRBJ1-2,TRBV7-2,TRBD1,.,TGTGCCAGCAGCTTAGTAGGGGGACAGGGGGCTGGCTACACCTTC,CASSLVGGQGAGYTF
14,TRBJ2-4,TRBV28,.,.,TGTGCCAGCAGTGGGGGGGGCGGCAAAAACATTCAGTACTTC,CASSGGGGKNIQYF
13,TRBJ2-7,TRBV11-2,.,.,TGTGCCAGCAGCTTAAACCCCGACTACGAGCAGTACTTC,CASSLNPDYEQYF
14,TRBJ2-7,TRBV18,.,.,TGTGCCAGCTCACCGGAGAGAGGCGGGTACGAGCAGTACTTC,CASSPERGGYEQYF
15,TRBJ2-5,TRBV5-1,.,.,TGCGCCAGCAGCTTAGGAGGGGGTTTAGGAGAGACCCAGTACTTC,CASSLGGGLGETQYF
14,TRBJ2-2,TRBV2,.,.,TGTGCCAGCAGTCCCTGGGTTAACACCGGGGAGCTGTTTTTT,CASSPWVNTGELFF
15,TRBJ2-7,TRBV7-8,.,.,TGTGCCAGCAGCTTAGGCAGGATGGGGCCATACGAGCAGTACTTC,CASSLGRMGPYEQYF
14,TRBJ1-3,TRBV6-5,.,once,TGTGCCAGCAGTCCTCAGGGGCCTGGAAACACCATATATTTT,CASSPQGPGNTIYF
14,TRBJ1-2,TRBV27,TRBD1,.,TGTGCCAGCAGTCGACAGGGTAGCAACTATGGCTACACCTTC,CASSRQGSNYGYTF
15,TRBJ2-5,TRBV5-5,.,.,TGTGCCAGCAGCCCAATCGGGGGCACCCAAGAGACCCAGTACTTC,CASSPIGGTQETQYF
13,TRBJ2-2,TRBV28,.,once,TGTGCCAGCAGTCACCGGTCGGGCGGGGAGCTGTTTTTT,CASSHRSGGELFF
15,TRBJ2-7,TRBV4-2,TRBD2,.,TGTGCCAGCAGCCAAGGCGGGAGCCTATACTACGAGCAGTACTTC,CASSQGGSLYYEQYF
16,TRBJ1-3,TRBV6-1,TRBD1,.,TGTGCCAGCAGTGCCATGGCGACAGGGGCAAAGAACACCATATATTTT,CASSAMATGAKNTIYF
22,TRBJ2-1,TRBV6-1,.,.,TGTGCCAGCAGTGAAGCGCTTCGGGGCTTTAGTGCTAGCGTTAGCTCCTACAATGAGCAGTTCTTC,CASSEALRGFSASVSSYNEQFF
12,TRBJ2-3,TRBV7-4,.,.,TGTGCCAGCAGCCTCGGCGGATATACGCAGTATTTT,CASSLGGYTQYF
14,TRBJ2-2,TRBV19,.,.,TGTGCCAGTATGGACCGACCCTTCATGGGGGAGCTGTTTTTT,CASMDRPFMGELFF